The T cell receptor (beta chain) described here comes from a study of OX40 agonist ivuxolimab in advanced cancers. This CDR3 region has 15 residues. Looked up from germline, CDR1 is SGHNT and CDR2 is YYREEE (reference sequence). Trimming at V came to 4 bases and at J to 4 bases, leaving 9 bases not matched to a gene. Some clones are missing from TCRdb's copy, which holds only in-frame ones; the method was immunoSEQ multiplex PCR. The sample carries some 98,000 clones, roughly 91% recorded once. The TCR sequence derives from an adult with an advanced solid tumor such as melanoma, head and neck, liver or kidney cancer. Sequenced here: CD4+ or CD8+ T cells sorted from blood, sampled in a trial of the OX40 agonist ivuxolimab. The chain carries TRBV5-4 and TRBJ2-7; TRBD2 matches at 9 bases. The CDR3 bases are TGTGCCAGCAGCCGCGGGGGGGCGGGATATTACGAGCAGTACTTC. It is translated as CASSRGGAGYYEQYF. Variable domain in full (rest from reference TRBV5-4 and TRBJ2-7): ETGVTQSPTHLIKTRGQQVTLRCSSQSGHNTVSWYQQALGQGPQFIFQYYREEENGRGNFPPRFSGLQFPNYSSELNVNALELDDSALYLCASSRGGAGYYEQYFGPGTRLTVT.